In its sample, the clone carrying this T cell receptor beta chain was seen once. The antigen is not known. This sample is drawn from a study of vaccination and CD4 T cells after COVID-19. For the study at large: Convalescent persons amounted to six males plus four females, two of whom were Hispanic. Post-COVID sampling occurred a median around 100 days after diagnosis (range 35 to 161).

Treatment described: roughly nine-day PBMC culture with coronavirus spike peptide pools or control peptides (ViraFEST assay). The unexposed donor provided CD4+ T cells, which were taken before the COVID-19 pandemic (2011-2018). A few million PBMCs were grown per well alongside 7.5 to 10 IU/ml IL-2 and roughly 9.3 ug/ml peptide pools. This CDR3 spans 16 amino acids. V was clipped by 4 bases and J by 3 bases; unmatched bases: 6. Germline CDR1 is MNHEY and CDR2 is SVGAGI. Cultured CD4+ T cell DNA underwent sequencing with the Oncomine TCR Beta short-read assay. Cultured CD4+ T cells were the source of extracted genomic DNA. Using its own MiXCR run on the PCR reads, TCRdb lists one record per CDR3 protein. The table records thousands of distinct CDR3 sequences, 33% of them present only once.

The J gene is TRBJ2-2, the V gene TRBV6-5; 9 bases match TRBD1. The sequenced material came from CD4+ T cells from blood, cultured in vitro. This receptor was taken from a human donor in good health. The CDR3 DNA sequence: TGTGCCAGCAGTTCTTGGGACAGGGTACACACCGGGGAGCTGTTTTTT. It is translated as CASSSWDRVHTGELFF.